These 5 T cell receptor beta chains were all obtained from the same sample, sequenced in a study of T cells expressing NK-cell markers. TCRdb reprocessed the 5' RACE reads; each CDR3 protein has one entry and no DNA is given. The table for this sample gives 130,000 to 150,000 distinct CDR3 sequences. Sample: blood T cells: a sorted CD56 or NKG2C T cell subset, CD4+ or CD8+ T cells, or bulk PBMC T cells (not recorded which). These receptors were obtained from a man aged 18 to 29 in good health.

The chain combines TRBV6-5 with TRBJ2-3; the D gene TCRdb calls, TRBD2, cannot be checked with no DNA. The germline V gene has CDR1 MNHEY and CDR2 SVGAGI. There are 16 residues in the CDR3. This CDR3 is CASSYSLAGAPDTQYF.

The rearrangement joins TRBV7-2 to TRBJ2-3. CDR1 and CDR2 from the germline V gene are SGHTA and FQGNSA. This CDR3 is built from 15 residues. The CDR3 region is CASSLANRPIDTQYF.

The rearrangement links TRBV2 to TRBJ2-1; TCRdb lists TRBD1, though no DNA is available to test this call. This CDR3 contains 14 residues. The germline V gene has CDR1 SNHLY and CDR2 FYNNEI. The CDR3: CAWTGTGLYNEQFF.

The chain uses TRBV6-1 and TRBJ2-1; TCRdb designates TRBD2, a call that cannot be tested without DNA. The CDR3 contains 14 residues. Germline loops: CDR1 MNHNS, CDR2 SASEGT. CDR3: CASSELAVYNEQFF.

CDR3 sequence reads: CASSQEYELARVTDTQYF. The rearrangement uses TRBV4-2 and TRBJ2-3; as DNA is missing, the TRBD2 call by TCRdb cannot be tested. This CDR3 is 18 amino acids long. The germline V gene encodes CDR1 LGHNA and CDR2 YNFKEQ.